What follows describes a single T cell receptor beta chain. This sample was included in a study of blood T cell repertoires in COVID-19. The assay was immunoSEQ multiplex PCR, and TCRdb's table has in-frame clones only and misses some. This table has 250,000 to 300,000 clones, 85% to 90% appearing once. With V trimmed by 3 bases and J by 9 bases, 15 bases remained unmatched. This CDR3 is 17 amino acids long. Germline loops: CDR1 SGHTA, CDR2 FQGNSA. The sequencing input was peripheral blood. The chain employs TRBV7-2 and TRBJ2-1, with TRBD2 matching over 9 bases. The TCR originated in a woman between 50 and 59 years old with COVID-19, enrolled during active disease. The CDR3 DNA follows: TGTGCCAGCAGCTTCGGGGGCGGGAGGGCCATATTTAGTGAGCAGTTCTTC. Encoded protein: CASSFGGGRAIFSEQFF.